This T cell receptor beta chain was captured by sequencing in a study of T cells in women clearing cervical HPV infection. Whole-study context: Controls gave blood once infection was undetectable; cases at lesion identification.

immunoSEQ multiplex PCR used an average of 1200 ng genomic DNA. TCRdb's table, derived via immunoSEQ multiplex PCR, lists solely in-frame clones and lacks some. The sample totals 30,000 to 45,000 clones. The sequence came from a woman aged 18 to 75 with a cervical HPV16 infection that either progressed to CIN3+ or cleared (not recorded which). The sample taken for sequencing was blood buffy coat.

CDR3 sequence: CASSIVGGLTDTQYF. CDR3 bases read: TGTGCCAGTAGTATTGTGGGGGGACTCACAGATACG. The rearrangement uses TRBV19 and TRBJ2-3; D may be TRBD2 (6 bases). From the germline J gene comes the end of the CDR3, since the read stops 3 residues before it. Trimming removed 3 bases from V and 2 bases from J, with 12 bases in between. This CDR3 has 15 residues. Germline V gene sequence: CDR1 LNHDA, CDR2 SQIVND (reference sequence).